This is a list of T cell receptor beta chains from one sample in a study of human T cells and chemical hapten exposure. TCRdb ran MiXCR on the RACE reads and lists one entry per CDR3 protein. The sample has about 190,000 distinct CDR3 sequences, more than 20% seen once. The specimen was whole blood, collected in connection with sensitization to the hapten diphenylcyclopropenone (DPC). All receptors derive from a middle-aged woman with alopecia areata. Some clones in this sample may be carry-over from other donors' samples. Each CDR3 is given with its conserved first and last residue. The D gene is left open where the match is weak. Size is stated for part of the rows, as once, few or many counts, or as a class when the clone is expanded.

>few|TRBV29-1|TRBJ1-1|.
TGCAGCGTTGTAGGCAGGGCCAACTCTGAAGCTTTCTTT
CSVVGRANSEAFF
>few|TRBV4-3|TRBJ1-4|.
TGCGCCAGCAGCCAAGATGCGAGTGAAAAACTGTTTTTT
CASSQDASEKLFF
>few|TRBV6-5|TRBJ2-1|TRBD2
TGTGCCAGCAGTTACTCGTCGGGACTAGCCTATGAGCAGTTCTTC
CASSYSSGLAYEQFF
>.|TRBV28|TRBJ2-7|.
TGTGCCAGCAGTTTAAGGCGGGACTACGAGCAGTACTTC
CASSLRRDYEQYF
>many|TRBV6-2/TRBV6-3|TRBJ2-7|TRBD1
TGTGCCAGCAGTTACCGTCCAGGGGGTTCCACCTACGAGCAGTACTTC
CASSYRPGGSTYEQYF
>.|TRBV12-3/TRBV12-4|TRBJ2-7|.
TGTGCCAGCAGTTTAACCAGGAGGTCCTACGAGCAGTACTTC
CASSLTRRSYEQYF
>.|TRBV7-8|TRBJ2-6|TRBD1
TGTGCCAGCAGCTCGGGACAGGGAGTGGGCATCTCTGGGGCCAACGTCCTGACTTTC
CASSSGQGVGISGANVLTF
>.|TRBV11-2|TRBJ2-1|TRBD2
TGTGCCAGCAGCTCATTGGGACTAGCGGGACTCTATGAGCAGTTCTTC
CASSSLGLAGLYEQFF
>.|TRBV7-2|TRBJ1-2|.
TGTGCCAGCAGCAAGACAGGAAATGGCTACACCTTC
CASSKTGNGYTF
>few|TRBV27|TRBJ1-6|.
TGTGCCAGCAGTTTACAGGGGAGCCATTCACCCCTCCACTTT
CASSLQGSHSPLHF
>.|TRBV20-1|TRBJ1-5|.
TGCAGCAGTGTTCCTAGTGTCCTACAGCCCCAGCATTTT
CSSVPSVLQPQHF
>few|TRBV20-1|TRBJ1-2|TRBD1
TGCAGTGCTAGCAGAGCGGGACAGGGGTCCTATGGCTACACCTTC
CSASRAGQGSYGYTF
>.|TRBV6-2/TRBV6-3|TRBJ2-1|TRBD2
TGTGCCAGCAGGGGACTAGCGGGGCCAAGCTCCTACAATGAGCAGTTCTTC
CASRGLAGPSSYNEQFF
>few|TRBV7-2|TRBJ1-5|TRBD1
TGTGCCAGCAGCGCGGGACAGGTCAATCAGCCCCAGCATTTT
CASSAGQVNQPQHF
>.|TRBV6-1|TRBJ1-2|.
TGTGCCAGCACCGGCAGCCTCTATGGCTACACCTTC
CASTGSLYGYTF
>.|TRBV6-2/TRBV6-3|TRBJ2-3|TRBD2
TGTGCCAGCAGTTACGGGACTAGCGGGAGTATGGATACGCAGTATTTT
CASSYGTSGSMDTQYF
>.|TRBV20-1|TRBJ2-3|.
TGCAGTGCGGCATCGACGGGTGGGGATTCTAGCACAGATACGCAGTATTTT
CSAASTGGDSSTDTQYF
>many|TRBV27|TRBJ2-2|.
TGTGCCAGCAGTTTAGTCGGGTTCGGAGGGGAGCTGTTTTTT
CASSLVGFGGELFF
>.|TRBV4-2|TRBJ2-1|.
TGTGCCAGCAGCCAAGTAGCAGCGGTATCCTACAATGAGCAGTTCTTC
CASSQVAAVSYNEQFF
>.|TRBV9|TRBJ1-5|.
TGTGCCAGCAGCGCGACCCCAAGCAATCAGCCCCAGCATTTT
CASSATPSNQPQHF
>many|TRBV5-5|TRBJ1-2|.
TGTGCCAGCAGCTTGACGGGCGGGGGCGGAGGCTACACCTTC
CASSLTGGGGGYTF
>.|TRBV6-2/TRBV6-3|TRBJ2-6|.
TGTGCCAGCAGTTACGAGGAGGCTGGGGCCAACGTCCTGACTTTC
CASSYEEAGANVLTF
>.|TRBV25-1|TRBJ2-3|TRBD1
TGTGCCAGCAGTGTCCGACAGGGGGCCGGCACAGATACGCAGTATTTT
CASSVRQGAGTDTQYF
>few|TRBV12-1|TRBJ2-7|.
TGTGCCAGCAGCCCTACCGGGACTCACGAGCAGTACTTC
CASSPTGTHEQYF
>few|TRBV2|TRBJ2-1|.
TGTGCCAGCAGTGTCCAGAGCGTAGAATACAATGAGCAGTTCTTC
CASSVQSVEYNEQFF
>.|TRBV5-4|TRBJ2-5|TRBD1
TGTGCCAGCAGCCCACCGGACAGGGGGCGGACCCAGTACTTC
CASSPPDRGRTQYF
>few|TRBV10-3|TRBJ1-2|TRBD1
TGTGCCATCAGTCTGGGACAGGGAGGAGGAAATGGCTACACCTTC
CAISLGQGGGNGYTF
>many|TRBV24-1|TRBJ2-1|TRBD1
TGTGCCACCAGTGATGGACAGGGTGGGCAGTTCTTC
CATSDGQGGQFF
>few|TRBV7-2|TRBJ2-3|.
TGTGCCAGCAGCGGAGGGACTTTACGCACAGATACGCAGTATTTT
CASSGGTLRTDTQYF
>few|TRBV6-1|TRBJ1-2|.
TGTGCCAGCAGTGGAAAGGACGGGAACTATGGCTACACCTTC
CASSGKDGNYGYTF
>few|TRBV6-1|TRBJ1-1|.
TGTGCCAGCATTAAACAGGGACTTCCGAACACTGAAGCTTTCTTT
CASIKQGLPNTEAFF
>.|TRBV4-3|TRBJ2-5|TRBD1
TGCGCCAGCAGCCAAACCGGACAGGGGGCAGAGACCCAGTACTTC
CASSQTGQGAETQYF
>.|TRBV7-9|TRBJ2-2|TRBD1
TGTGCCAGCAGCTCCAGACAGGGCGGGGAGCTGTTTTTT
CASSSRQGGELFF
>.|TRBV7-9|TRBJ2-1|TRBD1
TGTGCCAGCAGCTTAGTACAGGGGAAGTACAATGAGCAGTTCTTC
CASSLVQGKYNEQFF
>.|TRBV5-1|TRBJ2-7|.
TGCGCCAGCAGCTTGGGACTAGTGTACGAGCAGTACTTC
CASSLGLVYEQYF
>.|TRBV7-9|TRBJ1-1|.
TGTGTCAGCAGCTTAAGGGCAGGTTTAAGGGACACTGAAGCTTTCTTT
CVSSLRAGLRDTEAFF
>few|TRBV7-2|TRBJ1-2|.
TGTGCCAGCAACCCAGCAGGGTCATACGGCTACACCTTC
CASNPAGSYGYTF
>.|TRBV20-1|TRBJ2-7|.
TGCAGTGCTAGCCTATCGGTAGTTGGGGACGAGCAGTACTTC
CSASLSVVGDEQYF
>few|TRBV29-1|TRBJ2-7|TRBD1
TGCAGCGCCTCCGGGACAGGATTTTACGAGCAGTACTTC
CSASGTGFYEQYF